This T cell receptor (beta chain) was found in a study of a mutant IDH1 vaccine in newly diagnosed glioma. Sequenced by immunoSEQ multiplex PCR; TCRdb stores in-frame clones only, minus some. Among tens of thousands of clones listed, 85% to 90% were seen once. Germline V gene sequence: CDR1 SGHTA, CDR2 FQGTGA. The CDR3 contains 13 residues. With 6 bases removed from V and 10 bases from J, the gap between germline ends came to 18 bases. Concerning this clone: Its antigen remains unidentified.

As for time point: week 11, during vaccination. Doses consisted of 300 ug of mutant IDH1 20-mer peptide each, paired with topical imiquimod. This receptor was taken from a man aged 18 to 30 with glioma. The J gene is TRBJ1-1, the V gene TRBV7-3; tentative D call: TRBD1 (5 bases). This sample comprised PBMCs, obtained from a glioma patient whose treatment included an IDH1 peptide vaccine. The CDR3 here is CASSVRLGEAAFF. The CDR3, as DNA: TGTGCCAGCAGTGTAAGGTTAGGGGAGGCAGCTTTCTTT. The full variable domain, completed using reference TRBV7-3 and TRBJ1-1, is GAGVSQTPSNKVTEKGKYVELRCDPISGHTALYWYRQSLGQGPEFLIYFQGTGAADDSGLPNDRFFAVRPEGSVSTLKIQRTERGDSAVYLCASSVRLGEAAFFGQGTRLTVV.